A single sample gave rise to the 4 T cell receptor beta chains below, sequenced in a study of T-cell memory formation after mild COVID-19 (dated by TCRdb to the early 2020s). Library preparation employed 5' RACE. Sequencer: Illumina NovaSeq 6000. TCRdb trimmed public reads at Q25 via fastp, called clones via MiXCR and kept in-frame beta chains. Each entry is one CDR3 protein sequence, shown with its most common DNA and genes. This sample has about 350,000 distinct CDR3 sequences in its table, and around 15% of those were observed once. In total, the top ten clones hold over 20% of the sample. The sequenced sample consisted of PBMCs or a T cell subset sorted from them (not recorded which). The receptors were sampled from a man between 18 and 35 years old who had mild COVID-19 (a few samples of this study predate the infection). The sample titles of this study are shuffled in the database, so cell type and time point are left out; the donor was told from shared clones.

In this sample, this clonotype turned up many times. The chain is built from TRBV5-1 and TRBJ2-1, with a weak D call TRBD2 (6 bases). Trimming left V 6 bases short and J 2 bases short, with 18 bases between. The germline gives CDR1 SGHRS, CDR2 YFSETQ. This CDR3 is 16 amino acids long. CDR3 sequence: CASTRGTAGTYNEQFF. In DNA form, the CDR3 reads TGCGCCAGCACCCGAGGGACGGCGGGGACCTACAATGAGCAGTTCTTC.

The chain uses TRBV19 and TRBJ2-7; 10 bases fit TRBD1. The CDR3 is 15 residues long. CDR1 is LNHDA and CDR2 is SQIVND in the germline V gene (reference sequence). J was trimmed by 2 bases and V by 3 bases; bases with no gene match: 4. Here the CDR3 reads CASSIPGQGTYEQYF. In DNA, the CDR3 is TGTGCCAGTAGTATCCCGGGACAGGGGACCTACGAGCAGTACTTC.

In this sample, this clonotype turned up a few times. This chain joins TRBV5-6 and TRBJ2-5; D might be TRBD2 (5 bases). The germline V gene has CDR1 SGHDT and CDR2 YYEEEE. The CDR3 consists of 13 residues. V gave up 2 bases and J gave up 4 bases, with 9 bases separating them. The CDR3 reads CASSFGDGETQYF. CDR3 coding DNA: TGTGCCAGCAGCTTCGGGGATGGAGAGACCCAGTACTTC.

The CDR3 DNA follows: TGCGCCAGCAGCCAAGTCATACAAGAGACCCAGTACTTC. Translated: CASSQVIQETQYF. The V and J genes are TRBV4-1 and TRBJ2-5; D is undetermined. This CDR3 spans 13 amino acids. The ends were cut back, 1 base at V and 2 bases at J, with 5 bases in the middle. The germline CDR1 and CDR2 sequences are MGHRA and YSYEKL.